One T cell receptor (beta chain) is described in this entry. Profiled with immunoSEQ multiplex PCR; TCRdb holds only in-frame clones, not every one. The sample carries 70,000 to 95,000 clones, roughly four fifths recorded once. These data belong to a study of OX40 agonist ivuxolimab in advanced cancers. Across the whole study: The dose-escalation group included hepatocellular carcinoma, melanoma, renal cell carcinoma and head and neck cancer.

The germline gives CDR1 MNHEY, CDR2 SMNVEV (reference sequence). The CDR3 consists of 16 residues. V dropped 0 bases and J dropped 4 bases, with 14 bases sitting between them. The source is an adult with an advanced solid tumor such as melanoma, head and neck, liver or kidney cancer. This rearrangement joins TRBV27 to TRBJ2-3, with D perhaps assigned TRBD1 or TRBD2 (5 bases each). Material: CD4+ or CD8+ T cells sorted from blood, obtained in a trial of the OX40 agonist ivuxolimab. The CDR3 DNA is TGTGCCAGCAGTTTATCGGACACATCGAGGGCAGATACGCAGTATTTT. Protein sequence: CASSLSDTSRADTQYF.